The 3 T cell receptor beta chains listed next were all sequenced from one sample in a study of blood T cell repertoires in COVID-19. Repertoires were generated with immunoSEQ multiplex PCR, while TCRdb's copy carries only in-frame clones and drops some. The table lists around 60,000 clones, around 90% of them singletons, with 3.5% in the top ten. The sample was peripheral blood. All receptors derive from a man aged 45-65 years with active COVID-19.

The rearrangement uses TRBV4-3 and TRBJ2-2; 7 positions agree with TRBD1. The V gene end was trimmed by 5 bases and the J gene end by 0 bases; junction bases not matched to a gene: 6. The CDR3 spans 16 residues. Germline lookup yields CDR1 LGHNA and CDR2 YSLEER. The CDR3 protein is CASSDPTGSNTGELFF. The CDR3 region has the DNA TGCGCCAGCAGCGACCCGACAGGGTCGAACACCGGGGAGCTGTTTTTT.

The V call is TRBV10-3, the J call TRBJ1-1; 7 bases line up with TRBD1. The CDR3 loop spans 14 amino acids. Germline-derived CDR1 and CDR2 are ENHRY and SYGVKD. With V trimmed by 2 bases and J by 7 bases, 7 bases remained unmatched. The CDR3 coding sequence is TGTGCCATCAGTGAGGATCTGACAGGGCGTGAAGCTTTCTTT. As protein: CAISEDLTGREAFF.

In this sample, this clone turned up once. The chain recombines TRBV30 with TRBJ1-5; 7 bases match TRBD1. The germline gives CDR1 GTSNPN, CDR2 SVGIG (reference sequence). The CDR3 length is 14 residues. V trimming: 3 bases; J trimming: 6 bases; junction bases outside the gene matches: 8. This CDR3 reads CAWRATGESQPQHF. The CDR3 region has the DNA TGTGCCTGGAGAGCCACAGGGGAGAGTCAGCCCCAGCATTTT.